This T cell receptor beta chain originates from a study of coeliac disease. Across the study: Each coeliac patient was active, refractory type I, or diet-controlled. General study findings and limits: Active celiac intraepithelial and lamina propria samples had lower TRB and TRG clonality than control samples.

Cells were frozen in aliquots of around 490,000, and one aliquot per fraction was sequenced. This CDR3 has 16 amino acids. The germline gives CDR1 SGHVS, CDR2 FNYEAQ. The V end was cut by 1 base, the J end by 0 bases, with 13 bases between. Measured with immunoSEQ multiplex PCR; TCRdb has only the in-frame clones, and not every one. This sample has about 4,300 clones, with roughly three fifths found just once. By share of the sample, this clone is large. What it recognizes is unknown. This receptor was identified in a human donor with active celiac disease. The chain couples TRBV7-6 to TRBJ2-7; D call uncertain. What was sequenced was intraepithelial lymphocytes from the gut. The CDR3 sequence is CASSLGLYSYSYEQYF. The DNA for the CDR3 is TGTGCCAGCAGCTTAGGTCTTTACAGCTACTCCTACGAGCAGTACTTC.